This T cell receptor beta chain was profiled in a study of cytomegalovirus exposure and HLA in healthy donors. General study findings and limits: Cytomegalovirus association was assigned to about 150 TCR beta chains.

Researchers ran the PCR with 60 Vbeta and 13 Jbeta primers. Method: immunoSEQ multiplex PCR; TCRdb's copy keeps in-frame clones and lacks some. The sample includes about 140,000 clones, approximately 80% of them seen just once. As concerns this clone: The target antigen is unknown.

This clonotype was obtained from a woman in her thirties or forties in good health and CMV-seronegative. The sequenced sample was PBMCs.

CDR3 DNA: TGTGCCCCGACGGACCTTAGCGGGAGGGCAGACAGAGCGTACCAAGAGACCCAGTACTTC. It yields the protein CAPTDLSGRADRAYQETQYF. V usage is TRBV27 and J usage is TRBJ2-5, with 11 bases identical to TRBD2. The CDR3 has 20 residues. Germline CDR1 and CDR2: MNHEY and SMNVEV (reference sequence). The junction had 23 bases not matched to a gene; V was cut back by 11 bases and J by 0 bases.